This TCR beta chain stems from a study of cytomegalovirus exposure and HLA in healthy donors. Overall study: HLA-typed donors were the source of some 85 million unique TCRs, which an early data release held.

Turning to this clone: The antigen remains unidentified.

The PCR was carried out with 60 Vbeta primers and 13 Jbeta primers. Assay used: immunoSEQ multiplex PCR; TCRdb lists only in-frame clones, some missing. The sample consists of 85,000 to 90,000 clones, less than 75% of them appearing once. V lost 7 bases, J lost 4 bases, and 3 bases stayed unmatched. The CDR3 extends over 12 amino acids. Germline-derived CDR1 and CDR2 are MNHEY and SVGAGI. Broader study findings: For presence/absence analyses, sequencing depth was assumed to be roughly uniform across donors. Sequence variants that were highly shared formed a cluster that was likely a sequencing artifact. Specificity for CMV antigens was confirmed in vitro for a few of the CMV-associated chains.

The rearrangement uses TRBV6-5 and TRBJ2-5; TRBD2 matches at 7 bases. This TCR was sampled from a man aged 25-40 years in good health and CMV-seronegative. The sequenced sample was PBMCs. The CDR3, as DNA: TGTGCCAGCACACCGGGAGGAGAGACCCAGTACTTC. This encodes CASTPGGETQYF.